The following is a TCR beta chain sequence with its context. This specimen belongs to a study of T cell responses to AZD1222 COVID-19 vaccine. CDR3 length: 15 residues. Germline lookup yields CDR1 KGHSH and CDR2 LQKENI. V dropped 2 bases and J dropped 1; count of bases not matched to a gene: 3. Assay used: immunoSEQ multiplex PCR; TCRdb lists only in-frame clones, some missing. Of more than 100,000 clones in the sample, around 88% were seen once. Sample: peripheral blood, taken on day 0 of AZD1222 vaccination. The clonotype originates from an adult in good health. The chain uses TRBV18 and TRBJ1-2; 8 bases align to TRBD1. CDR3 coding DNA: TGTGCCAGCTCACCAGACAGGGGACTTAACTATGGCTACACCTTC. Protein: CASSPDRGLNYGYTF. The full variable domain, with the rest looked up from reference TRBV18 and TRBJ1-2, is NAGVMQNPRHLVRRRGQEARLRCSPMKGHSHVYWYRQLPEEGLKFMVYLQKENIIDESGMPKERFSAEFPKEGPSILRIQQVVRGDSAAYFCASSPDRGLNYGYTFGSGTRLTVV.